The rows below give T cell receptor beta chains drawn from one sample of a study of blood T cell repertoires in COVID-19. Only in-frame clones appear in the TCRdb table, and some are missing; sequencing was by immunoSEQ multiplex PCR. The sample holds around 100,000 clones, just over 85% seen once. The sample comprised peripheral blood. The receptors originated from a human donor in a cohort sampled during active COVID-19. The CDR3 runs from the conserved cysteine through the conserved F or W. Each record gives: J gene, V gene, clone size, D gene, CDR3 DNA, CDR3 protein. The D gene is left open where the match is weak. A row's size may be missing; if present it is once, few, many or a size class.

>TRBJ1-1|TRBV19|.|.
TGTGCCAGTAGTTCCCGGGTTTTAGGGAACACTGAAGCTTTCTTT
CASSSRVLGNTEAFF
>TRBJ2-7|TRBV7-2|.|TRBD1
TGTGCCAGCAGCTTAGAGGACAGGGCCTACGAGCAGTACTTC
CASSLEDRAYEQYF
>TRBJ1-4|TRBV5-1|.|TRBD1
TGCGCCAGCAGCTACGGAAACAGGGGAACTAATGAAAAACTGTTTTTT
CASSYGNRGTNEKLFF
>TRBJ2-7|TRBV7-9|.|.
TGTGCCAGCAGTATCCCCCCTACGCTGAGCTACGAGCAGTACTTC
CASSIPPTLSYEQYF
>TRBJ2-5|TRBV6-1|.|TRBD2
TGTGCCAGCAGTGAACTAGCGGGAGGGTCTGAGACCCAGTACTTC
CASSELAGGSETQYF
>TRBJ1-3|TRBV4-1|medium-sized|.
TGCGCCAGCAGCCAGGAAGACTCGAGCTCTGGAAACACCATATATTTT
CASSQEDSSSGNTIYF
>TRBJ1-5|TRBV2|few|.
TGTGCCACCGGGGGGAATCAGCCCCAGCATTTT
CATGGNQPQHF
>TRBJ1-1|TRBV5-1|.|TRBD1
TGCGCCAGCAGCCCCCTCGGGACAGCCATGAACACTGAAGCTTTCTTT
CASSPLGTAMNTEAFF
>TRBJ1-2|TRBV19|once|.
TGTGCCAGTGATCCAGGGATGGGTGCCTATGGCTACACCTTC
CASDPGMGAYGYTF
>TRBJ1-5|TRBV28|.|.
TGTGCCAGCAGTTTTGTCGGCAGGAATAATCAGCCCCAGCATTTT
CASSFVGRNNQPQHF
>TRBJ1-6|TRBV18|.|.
TGTGCCAGCTCATCAGATTCACCCCTCCACTTT
CASSSDSPLHF
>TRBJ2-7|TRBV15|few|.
TGTGCCACCAGCAGAGATCCACTTGCCGAGCAGTACTTC
CATSRDPLAEQYF
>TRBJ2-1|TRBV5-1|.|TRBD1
TGCGCCAGCAGCTTCGCCGGGACAGGGGGGTACAATGAGCAGTTCTTC
CASSFAGTGGYNEQFF
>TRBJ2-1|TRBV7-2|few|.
TGTGCCAGCAGCTTATCCGGGACACCTTACAATGAGCAGTTCTTC
CASSLSGTPYNEQFF
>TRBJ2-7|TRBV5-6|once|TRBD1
TGTGCCAGCAGCTGGGACAGGGGGCCAGCACAGGAGCAGTACTTC
CASSWDRGPAQEQYF
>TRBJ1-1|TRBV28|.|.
TGTGCCAGCAGTGGTAGTGTGTCAGGTGAAGCTTTCTTT
CASSGSVSGEAFF
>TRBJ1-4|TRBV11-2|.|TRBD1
TGTGCCAGCACAGACAGGGTAGGAGGTGAAAAACTGTTTTTT
CASTDRVGGEKLFF
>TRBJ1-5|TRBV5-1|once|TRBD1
TGCGCCAGCAGACAGGGACAGGGTAGCAATCAGCCCCAGCATTTT
CASRQGQGSNQPQHF
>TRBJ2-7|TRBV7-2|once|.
TGTGCCAGCAGCCCCGTACTAAGTCCCCGGTACGAGCAGTACTTC
CASSPVLSPRYEQYF
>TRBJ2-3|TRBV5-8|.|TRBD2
TGTGCCAGCAGCCTAGGGACTAGCGGTAGCACAGATACGCAGTATTTT
CASSLGTSGSTDTQYF
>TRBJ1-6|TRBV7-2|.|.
TGTGCCAGCAGCCTTCGTCCGGATTCACCCCTCCACTTT
CASSLRPDSPLHF
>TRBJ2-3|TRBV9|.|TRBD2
TGTGCCAGCAGCGTAGGCGGGAGAGGGGTAGGTACGCAGTATTTT
CASSVGGRGVGTQYF
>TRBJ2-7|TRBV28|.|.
TGTGCCAGCAGCCGGACAGCCTACGAGCAGTACTTC
CASSRTAYEQYF
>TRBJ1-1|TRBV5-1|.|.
TGCGCCAGCAAGTCCCGGACTGCACCTAATGAAGCTTTCTTT
CASKSRTAPNEAFF
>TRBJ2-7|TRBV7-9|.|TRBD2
TGTGCCAGCAGCTTCTCAGGGACTAGCGGGAGTGACTTGGGCTACGAGCAGTACTTC
CASSFSGTSGSDLGYEQYF
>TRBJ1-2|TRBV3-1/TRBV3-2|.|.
TGTGCCAGCAGCCAATTCCAACAGGCCTATGGCTACACCTTC
CASSQFQQAYGYTF
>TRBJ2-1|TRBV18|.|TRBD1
TGTGCCAGCTCACCACCGACAGGGGTCGAACAGTTCTTC
CASSPPTGVEQFF
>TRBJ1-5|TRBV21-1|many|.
TGTGCCAGCAGCAAAGGCCTCCTAAACAGACGGCAGCCCCAGCATTTT
CASSKGLLNRRQPQHF
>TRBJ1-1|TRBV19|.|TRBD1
TGTGCCAGTAGTAAAGACAGGGGGAGCACTGAAGCTTTCTTT
CASSKDRGSTEAFF
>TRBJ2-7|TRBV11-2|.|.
TGTGCCAGCAGCTTAGTGGGCGCTCCTGACTACGAGCAGTACTTC
CASSLVGAPDYEQYF
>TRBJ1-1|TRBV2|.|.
TGTGCCAGCAGTGGGGACTTGAACACTGAAGCTTTCTTT
CASSGDLNTEAFF
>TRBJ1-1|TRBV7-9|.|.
TGTGCCAGCAGCTTATCAGGCTCGAACACTGAAGCTTTCTTT
CASSLSGSNTEAFF
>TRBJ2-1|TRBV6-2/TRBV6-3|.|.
TGTGCCAGCAGTTACTCGGGTGGTAGCGGCTACAATGAGCAGTTCTTC
CASSYSGGSGYNEQFF
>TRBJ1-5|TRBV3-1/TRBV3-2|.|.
TGTGCCAGCAGCCAAGTCCAGGGGAATCAGCCCCAGCATTTT
CASSQVQGNQPQHF
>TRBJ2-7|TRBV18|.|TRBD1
TGTGCCAGCTCACCCGAACTAGGGACAGGGGGCGACATCTACGAGCAGTACTTC
CASSPELGTGGDIYEQYF
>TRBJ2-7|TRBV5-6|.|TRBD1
TGTGCCAGCAGCAGGATTACAGGGGACGAGCAGTACTTC
CASSRITGDEQYF
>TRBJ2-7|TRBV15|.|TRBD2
TGTGCCACCAGGACTAGCGGGAGTCCCCCGCAGTACTTC
CATRTSGSPPQYF
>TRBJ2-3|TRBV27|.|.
TGTGCCAGTCGAGGCGCAGGGATCACAGATACGCAGTATTTT
CASRGAGITDTQYF
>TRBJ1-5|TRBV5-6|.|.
TGTGCCAGCAGCTTGGGGGGCAGGCAGCCCCAGCATTTT
CASSLGGRQPQHF
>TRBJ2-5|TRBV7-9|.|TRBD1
TGTGCCAGCAGCTTAGGGAACGCAGGGGGACAAGAGACCCAGTACTTC
CASSLGNAGGQETQYF
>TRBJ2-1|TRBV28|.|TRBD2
TGTGCCAGCAGGTCTTACTTCAGCGGGACGAGTAATGAGCAGTTCTTC
CASRSYFSGTSNEQFF
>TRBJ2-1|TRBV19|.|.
TGTGCCAGTCAGGGTTACAATGAGCAGTTCTTC
CASQGYNEQFF
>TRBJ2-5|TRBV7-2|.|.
TGTGCCAGCAGCTTACGCGCGGAAGAGACCCAGTACTTC
CASSLRAEETQYF
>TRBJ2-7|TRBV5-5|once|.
TGTGCCACGTCGGTCCCGGGGTCCTACGAGCAGTACTTC
CATSVPGSYEQYF
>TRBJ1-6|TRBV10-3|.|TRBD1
TGTGCCATCAGTACGGACAGGGGGCATTCACCCCTCCACTTT
CAISTDRGHSPLHF
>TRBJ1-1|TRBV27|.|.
TGTGCCAGCAGTTTATCCTCCAGGGCTGAAGCTTTCTTT
CASSLSSRAEAFF
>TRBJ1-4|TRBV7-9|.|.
TGTGCCAGCAGCACAGGGGAAAAACTGTTTTTT
CASSTGEKLFF
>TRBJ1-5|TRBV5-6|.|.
TGTGCCAGCAGCTTGGGACAGACACAATATAGCAATCAGCCCCAGCATTTT
CASSLGQTQYSNQPQHF
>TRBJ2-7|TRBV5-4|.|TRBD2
TGTGCCAGCAGCTTCCGGACTAGCGGGATATACGAGCAGTACTTC
CASSFRTSGIYEQYF
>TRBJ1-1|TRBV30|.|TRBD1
TGTGCCTGGAGTGTACTAGGACAGGGGGCTGAAGCTTTCTTT
CAWSVLGQGAEAFF
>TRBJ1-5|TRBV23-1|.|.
TGCGCCAGCAGAATGGTGACAGATAGCAATCAGCCCCAGCATTTT
CASRMVTDSNQPQHF
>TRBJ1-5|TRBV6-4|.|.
TGTGCCAGCAGACACGACAAGTTCGGTCAGCCCCAGCATTTT
CASRHDKFGQPQHF
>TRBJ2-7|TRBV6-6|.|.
TGTGCCAGCAGTGGACAGAAAGAGCACGAGCAGTACTTC
CASSGQKEHEQYF
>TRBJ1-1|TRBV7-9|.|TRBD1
TGTGCCAGCATCCACCAGGGGGCGGGAACTGAAGCTTTCTTT
CASIHQGAGTEAFF
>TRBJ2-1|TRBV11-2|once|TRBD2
TGTGCCAGCAGCTTAAAGTTTGCGGCGGGAGGGGAGTTCTTC
CASSLKFAAGGEFF
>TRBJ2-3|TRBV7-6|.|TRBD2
TGTGCCAGCAGCTTAGGGAGACTAGCGGGTAACACAGATACGCAGTATTTT
CASSLGRLAGNTDTQYF
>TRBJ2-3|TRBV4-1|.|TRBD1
TGCGCCAGCAGCCAAGAGGACAGGCCCAGCACAGATACGCAGTATTTT
CASSQEDRPSTDTQYF